This paragraph covers one T cell receptor beta chain sequence. This entry is derived from a study of blood T cell repertoires in COVID-19. On the study more broadly: Sample material is recorded as cDNA or gDNA derived from T cells, B-cell-depleted T cells, or PBMCs.

V was trimmed by 4 bases and J by 1 base, leaving 18 bases between them. The germline CDR1 and CDR2 sequences are SGHDN and FVKESK. The CDR3 sequence is 17 residues long. Original analysis: Counts of nucleated cells, estimated from reference gene primer amplification, were obtained. Libraries were prepared by immunoSEQ multiplex PCR; TCRdb keeps only in-frame clonotypes and omits some of them. Clone size and V and J calls were adopted from that table, with D and trimming inferred from the DNA. The sample lists over 250,000 clones, roughly 80% seen once, with approximately 5% in the top ten. Participants, about 18 to 95 years old, spanned around 25 US areas. Cohort allocation depended upon clinical history that participants reported.

Sequencing was done on a sample of PBMCs or T cells enriched from blood (not recorded which). The sequence derives from a man aged 40-49 years who had been exposed to COVID-19. The chain recombines TRBV14 with TRBJ2-3; tentatively, D is TRBD1 (5 bases). The CDR3, as DNA: TGTGCCAGCAGCCGGGGAAGGCTTCTAGGGGGCACAGATACGCAGTATTTT. Its protein is CASSRGRLLGGTDTQYF.